One and the same sample provided the 8 T cell receptor beta chains below, sequenced in a study of shared clonotypes between healthy human individuals. The naive CD8 population came from CD45RO-negative cells selected for CCR7, without terminally differentiated effector memory CD45RA+ cells. Here immunoSEQ multiplex PCR was the method, and the copy in TCRdb shows in-frame clones only, minus some. Among 1.5 million to 2.5 million clones listed, roughly 95% were seen once. Sequenced sample: naive CD8+ T cells sorted from blood. Every receptor here comes from a man younger than 35 in good health.

This clone occurred a few times. V gene TRBV27 combines with J gene TRBJ1-2; possible D gene TRBD1, 6 bases. The germline V gene has CDR1 MNHEY and CDR2 SMNVEV (reference sequence). The CDR3 contains 14 residues. V lost 4 bases and J lost 8, with 17 bases in between. Here the CDR3 reads CASSSIEQGIGYTF. In nucleotides, the CDR3 is TGTGCCAGCAGTTCTATCGAACAGGGAATCGGCTACACCTTC.

As to this clone: This sample includes further DNA sequences coding for the same CDR3. CDR3 DNA sequence: TGTGCCAGCAGCCCGGACAGCTACAATGAGCAGTTCTTC. It translates to CASSPDSYNEQFF. The chain links TRBV9 to TRBJ2-1, with D perhaps matching TRBD1 (6 bases). Trimming cost V 4 bases and J 3 bases, with 8 bases left between them. CDR3 length: 13 residues. Germline V lookup: CDR1 SGDLS, CDR2 YYNGEE.

This rearrangement joins TRBV5-6 to TRBJ1-2; D ambiguous. This CDR3 is 15 amino acids long. Germline V gene sequence: CDR1 SGHDT, CDR2 YYEEEE. Between the trimmed V and J ends, which lost 4 bases and 8 bases, there was a span of 21 bases. CDR3 bases: TGTGCCAGCAGCCTGGCGATGTGGGAAAATTACGGCTACACCTTC. It encodes CASSLAMWENYGYTF.

The rearrangement links TRBV29-1 to TRBJ2-3; D is unclear. Germline assignment: CDR1 SQVTM and CDR2 ANQGSEA. The CDR3 length is 14 residues. V lost 6 bases to trimming and J lost 2 bases, with 15 bases between them. The CDR3 protein is CSVDASELTDTQYF. The CDR3 nucleotides read TGCAGCGTAGATGCATCCGAACTCACAGATACGCAGTATTTT.

This clone was observed once. Other nucleotide sequences from this sample produce the same CDR3. J is TRBJ2-7 and V is TRBV11-2, with 9 positions matching TRBD1. This CDR3 contains 15 residues. J lost 0 bases, V lost 4 bases, and 4 bases had no gene match. CDR1 SGHAT and CDR2 FQNNGV come from the germline V gene. The CDR3 here is CASSSPGQGSYEQYF. The CDR3 nucleotides are TGTGCCAGCAGCTCGCCGGGACAGGGCTCCTACGAGCAGTACTTC.

The CDR3 here is CASSIEDSYTGELFF. The CDR3 DNA sequence: TGTGCCAGTAGTATAGAAGACTCTTACACCGGGGAGCTGTTTTTT. The chain employs TRBV19 and TRBJ2-2; no firm D call. Deletions cut 0 bases from V and 3 bases from J, with 8 bases between. Germline V gives CDR1 LNHDA, CDR2 SQIVND (reference sequence). This CDR3 spans 15 amino acids.

This clone was seen a single time. The chain employs TRBV5-8 and TRBJ2-7; perhaps TRBD2 as D (6 bases). The CDR3 covers 13 residues. The germline V gene encodes CDR1 SGHTS and CDR2 YDEGEE. Deletions cut 10 bases from V and 0 bases from J, with 14 bases between. CDR3 in DNA: TGTGCCTCCGGGGGTTCCACCTCCTACGAGCAGTACTTC. Translated, it gives CASGGSTSYEQYF. The whole variable domain, remainder taken from reference TRBV5-8 and TRBJ2-7, is EAGVTQSPTHLIKTRGQQATLRCSPISGHTSVYWYQQALGLGLQFLLWYDEGEERNRGNFPPRFSGRQFPNYSSELNVNALELEDSALYLCASGGSTSYEQYFGPGTRLTVT.

The V call is TRBV6-1, the J call TRBJ2-3; TRBD1 agrees at 9 bases. This CDR3 has 14 amino acids. The germline V gene has CDR1 MNHNS and CDR2 SASEGT. V was clipped by 10 bases and J by 3 bases; unmatched bases: 8. The CDR3 protein is CATEDRGGTDTQYF. The CDR3 DNA follows: TGTGCCACCGAGGACAGGGGAGGTACAGATACGCAGTATTTT.